The sequence of this T cell receptor beta chain was determined in a study of T and B cells in COVID-19 patients. The wider study: Peripheral blood came from COVID-19 patients with active infection or after recovery. Of 20 to 25 active-infection patients, 12 were critically ill with mechanical ventilation or extracorporeal membrane oxygenation.

On this clonotype: Its matching antigen is unknown.

Study results and caveats: Of 2,300 or so TCR clusters found only in the recovered cohort, a few dozen had low generation probability. Clonality of TRB repertoires was high in active COVID-19; recovery brought above-healthy diversity and richness.

TRB rearrangements were amplified by multiplex PCR with BIOMED2 TRB-A/B primers. TCRdb itself ran the multiplex PCR reads through MiXCR, one entry per CDR3 protein. The sample lists under 13,000 distinct CDR3 sequences, around 30% occurring once. Blood genomic DNA input for TRB amplification was 250-500 ng. V was pared by 5 bases and J by 10 bases, with 13 bases of the junction left unmatched. Germline assignment: CDR1 MNHEY and CDR2 SVGEGT. The CDR3 covers 15 residues. The TCR sequence derives from a human donor with active COVID-19. The chain couples TRBV6-2 or TRBV6-3 to TRBJ1-4; 7 nucleotides match TRBD1. Material: blood. CDR3 sequence reads: CASSDGTVKGGKLFF. In DNA form, the CDR3 reads TGTGCCAGCAGTGACGGGACAGTAAAAGGAGGAAAACTGTTTTTT.